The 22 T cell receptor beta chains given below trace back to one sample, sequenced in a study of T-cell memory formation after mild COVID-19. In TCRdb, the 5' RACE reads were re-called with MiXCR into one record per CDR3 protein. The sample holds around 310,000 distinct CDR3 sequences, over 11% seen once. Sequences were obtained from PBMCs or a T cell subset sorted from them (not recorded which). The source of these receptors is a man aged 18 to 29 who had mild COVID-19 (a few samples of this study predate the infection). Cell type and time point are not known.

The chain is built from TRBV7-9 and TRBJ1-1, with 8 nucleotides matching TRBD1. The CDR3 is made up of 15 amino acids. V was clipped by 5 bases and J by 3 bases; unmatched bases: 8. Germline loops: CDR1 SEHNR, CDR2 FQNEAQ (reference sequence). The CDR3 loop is CASSTRQGRDTEAFF. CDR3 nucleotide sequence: TGTGCCAGCAGCACCCGACAGGGGCGAGACACTGAAGCTTTCTTT.

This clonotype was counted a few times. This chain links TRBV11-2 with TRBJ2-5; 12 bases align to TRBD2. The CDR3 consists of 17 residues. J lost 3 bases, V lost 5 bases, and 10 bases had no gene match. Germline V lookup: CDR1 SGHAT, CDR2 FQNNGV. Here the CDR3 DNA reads TGTGCCAGCAGCCCACGACTAGCGGGGGTGATAAAAGAGACCCAGTACTTC. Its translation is CASSPRLAGVIKETQYF.

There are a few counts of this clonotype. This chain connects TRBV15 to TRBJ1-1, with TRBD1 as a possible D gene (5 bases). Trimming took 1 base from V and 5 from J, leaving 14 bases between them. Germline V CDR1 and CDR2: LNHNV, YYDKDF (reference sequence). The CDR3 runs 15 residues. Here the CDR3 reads CATSRAGQPGTEAFF. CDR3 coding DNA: TGTGCCACCAGCAGAGCGGGGCAGCCAGGGACTGAAGCTTTCTTT. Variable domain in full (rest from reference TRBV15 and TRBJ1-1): DAMVIQNPRYQVTQFGKPVTLSCSQTLNHNVMYWYQQKSSQAPKLLFHYYDKDFNNEADTPDNFQSRRPNTSFCFLDIRSPGLGDTAMYLCATSRAGQPGTEAFFGQGTRLTVV.

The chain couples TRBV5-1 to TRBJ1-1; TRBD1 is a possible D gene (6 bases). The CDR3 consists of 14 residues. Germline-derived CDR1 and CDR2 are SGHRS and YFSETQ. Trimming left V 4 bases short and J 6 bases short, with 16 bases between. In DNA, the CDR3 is TGCGCCAGCAGCGCACAGGGCCTGGATCCTGAAGCTTTCTTT. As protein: CASSAQGLDPEAFF.

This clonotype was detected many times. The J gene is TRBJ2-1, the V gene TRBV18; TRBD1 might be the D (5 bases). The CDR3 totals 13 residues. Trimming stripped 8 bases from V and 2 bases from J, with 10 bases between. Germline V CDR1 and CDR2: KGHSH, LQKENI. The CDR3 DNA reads TGTGCCAGCAGAGACAGTACCTACAATGAGCAGTTCTTC. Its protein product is CASRDSTYNEQFF.

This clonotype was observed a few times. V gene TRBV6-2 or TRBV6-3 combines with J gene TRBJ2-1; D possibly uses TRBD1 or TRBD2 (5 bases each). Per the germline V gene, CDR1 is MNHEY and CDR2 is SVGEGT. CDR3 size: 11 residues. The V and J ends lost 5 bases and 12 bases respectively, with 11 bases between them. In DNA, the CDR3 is TGTGCCAGCAGTGGCCCGGGACGGCAGTTCTTC. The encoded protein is CASSGPGRQFF.

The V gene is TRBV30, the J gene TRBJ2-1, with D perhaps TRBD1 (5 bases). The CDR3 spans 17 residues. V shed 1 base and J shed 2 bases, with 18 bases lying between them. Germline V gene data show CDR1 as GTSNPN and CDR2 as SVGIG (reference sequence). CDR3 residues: CAWSALTAQRPYNEQFF. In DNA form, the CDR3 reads TGTGCCTGGAGTGCACTGACAGCGCAGAGACCCTACAATGAGCAGTTCTTC.

CDR3 nucleotide sequence: TGTGCCAGCAGGACTAGCGGGGGGGACATTCAGTACTTC. The encoded protein is CASRTSGGDIQYF. The genes are TRBV2 and TRBJ2-4; 14 bases line up with TRBD2. Looked up from germline, CDR1 is SNHLY and CDR2 is FYNNEI. The CDR3 length is 13 residues. V shed 6 bases, J shed 8 bases, and the junction held 0 bases outside the gene matches.

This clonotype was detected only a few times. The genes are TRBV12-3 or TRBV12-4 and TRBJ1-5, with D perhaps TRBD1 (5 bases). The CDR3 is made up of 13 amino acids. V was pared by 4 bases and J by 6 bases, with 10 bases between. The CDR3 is CASSYGAGQPQHF. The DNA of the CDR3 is TGTGCCAGCAGTTACGGGGCCGGTCAGCCCCAGCATTTT.

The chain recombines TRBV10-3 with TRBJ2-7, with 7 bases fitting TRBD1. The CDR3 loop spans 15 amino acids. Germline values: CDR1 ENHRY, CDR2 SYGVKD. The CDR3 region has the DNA TGTGTCTCCGGGACAGCCGCGTGGCTCATCGACGAGCAGTACTTC. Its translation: CVSGTAAWLIDEQYF.

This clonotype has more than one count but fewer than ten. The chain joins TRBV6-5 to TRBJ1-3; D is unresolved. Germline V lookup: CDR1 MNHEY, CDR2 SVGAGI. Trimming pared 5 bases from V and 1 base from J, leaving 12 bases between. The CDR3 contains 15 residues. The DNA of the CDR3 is TGTGCCAGCAGTAAACAAACAGTTTCTGGAAACACCATATATTTT. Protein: CASSKQTVSGNTIYF.

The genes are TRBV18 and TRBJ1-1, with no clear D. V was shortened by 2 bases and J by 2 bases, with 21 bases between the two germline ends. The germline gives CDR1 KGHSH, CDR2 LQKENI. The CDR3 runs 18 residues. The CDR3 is CASSPVDIAADLNTEAFF. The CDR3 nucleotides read TGTGCCAGCTCACCAGTAGACATTGCCGCCGATTTAAACACTGAAGCTTTCTTT.

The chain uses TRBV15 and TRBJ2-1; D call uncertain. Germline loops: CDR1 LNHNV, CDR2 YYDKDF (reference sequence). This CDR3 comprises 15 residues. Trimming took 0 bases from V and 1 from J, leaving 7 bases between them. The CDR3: CATSRDLGSYNEQFF. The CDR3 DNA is TGTGCCACCAGCAGAGATCTCGGGTCCTACAATGAGCAGTTCTTC.

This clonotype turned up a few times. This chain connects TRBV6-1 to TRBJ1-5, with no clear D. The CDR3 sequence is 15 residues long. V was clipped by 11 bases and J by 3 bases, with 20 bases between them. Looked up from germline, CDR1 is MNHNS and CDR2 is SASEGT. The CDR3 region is CAASWWTSPNQPQHF. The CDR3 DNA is TGTGCCGCGTCCTGGTGGACCAGCCCCAATCAGCCCCAGCATTTT.

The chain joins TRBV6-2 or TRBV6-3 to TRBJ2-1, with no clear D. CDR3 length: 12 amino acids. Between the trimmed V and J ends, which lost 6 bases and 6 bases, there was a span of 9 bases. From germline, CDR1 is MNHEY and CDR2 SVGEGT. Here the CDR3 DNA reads TGTGCCAGCAGCCACGGGCTCAATGAGCAGTTCTTC. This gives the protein CASSHGLNEQFF.

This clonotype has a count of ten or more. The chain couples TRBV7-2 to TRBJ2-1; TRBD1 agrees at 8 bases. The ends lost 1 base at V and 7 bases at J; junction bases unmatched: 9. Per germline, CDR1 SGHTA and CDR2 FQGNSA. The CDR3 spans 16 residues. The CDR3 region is CASSLDRRGLGNEQFF. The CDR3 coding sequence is TGTGCCAGCAGCTTAGATCGCAGGGGGCTAGGGAATGAGCAGTTCTTC.

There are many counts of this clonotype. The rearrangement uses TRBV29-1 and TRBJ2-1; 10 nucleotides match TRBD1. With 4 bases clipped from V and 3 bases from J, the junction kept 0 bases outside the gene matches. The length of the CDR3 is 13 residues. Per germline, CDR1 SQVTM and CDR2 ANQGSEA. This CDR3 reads CSVGTGGYNEQFF. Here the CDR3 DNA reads TGCAGCGTTGGGACAGGGGGCTACAATGAGCAGTTCTTC.

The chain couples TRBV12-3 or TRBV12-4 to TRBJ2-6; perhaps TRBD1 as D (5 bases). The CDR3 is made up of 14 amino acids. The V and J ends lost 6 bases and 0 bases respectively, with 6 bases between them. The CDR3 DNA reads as TGTGCCAGCAGGGACACCTCTGGGGCCAACGTCCTGACTTTC. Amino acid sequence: CASRDTSGANVLTF.

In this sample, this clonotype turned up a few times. The CDR3 DNA sequence: TGCGCCAGCAATACCGGGGGCACGTGTAAACAGTACGTC. This codes for CASNTGGTCKQYV. This chain links TRBV5-1 with TRBJ2-7; D is possibly TRBD1 or TRBD2 (6 bases each). V shed 6 bases and J shed 10 bases, with 20 bases lying between them. The CDR3 has 13 amino acids. Germline V gene data show CDR1 as SGHRS and CDR2 as YFSETQ.

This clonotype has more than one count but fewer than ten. The CDR3 region is CASSLAPGDSYTF. The CDR3 DNA reads as TGTGCCAGCAGCTTAGCTCCAGGAGATAGCTACACCTTC. This chain links TRBV7-9 with TRBJ1-2; D not resolved. Between the trimmed V and J ends, which lost 0 bases and 9 bases, there was a span of 11 bases. The length of the CDR3 is 13 residues. CDR1 is SEHNR, CDR2 FQNEAQ, per germline (reference sequence).

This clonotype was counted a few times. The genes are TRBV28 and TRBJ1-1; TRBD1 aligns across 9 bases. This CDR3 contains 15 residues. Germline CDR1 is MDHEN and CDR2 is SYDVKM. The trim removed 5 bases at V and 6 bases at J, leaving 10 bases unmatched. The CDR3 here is CASSTGQGRHPEAFF. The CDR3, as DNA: TGTGCCAGCAGTACGGGACAGGGCCGGCATCCTGAAGCTTTCTTT.

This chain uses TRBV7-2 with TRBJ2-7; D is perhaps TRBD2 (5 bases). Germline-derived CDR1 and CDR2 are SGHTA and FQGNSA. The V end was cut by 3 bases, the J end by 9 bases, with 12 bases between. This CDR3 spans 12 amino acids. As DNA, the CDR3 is TGTGCCAGCAGCTTGAGGGCGACGGGGCAGTACTTC. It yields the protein CASSLRATGQYF.